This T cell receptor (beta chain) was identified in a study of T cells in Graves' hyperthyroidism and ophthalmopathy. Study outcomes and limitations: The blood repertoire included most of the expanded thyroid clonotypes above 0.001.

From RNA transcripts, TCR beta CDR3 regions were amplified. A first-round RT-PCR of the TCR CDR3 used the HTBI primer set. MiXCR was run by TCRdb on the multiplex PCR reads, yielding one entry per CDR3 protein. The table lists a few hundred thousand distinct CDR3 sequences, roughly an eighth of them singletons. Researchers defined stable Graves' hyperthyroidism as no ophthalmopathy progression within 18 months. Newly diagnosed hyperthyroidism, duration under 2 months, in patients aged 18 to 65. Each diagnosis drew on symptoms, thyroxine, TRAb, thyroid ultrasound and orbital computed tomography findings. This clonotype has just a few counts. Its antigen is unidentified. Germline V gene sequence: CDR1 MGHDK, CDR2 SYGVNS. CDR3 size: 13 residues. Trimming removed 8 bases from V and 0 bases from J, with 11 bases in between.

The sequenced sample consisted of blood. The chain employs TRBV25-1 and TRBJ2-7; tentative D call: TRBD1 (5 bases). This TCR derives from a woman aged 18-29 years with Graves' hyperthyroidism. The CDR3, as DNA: TGTGCCAGCTCCAGGGTCAACTCCTACGAGCAGTACTTC. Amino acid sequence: CASSRVNSYEQYF.